The rows below give T cell receptor beta chains drawn from one sample of a study of PD-1 blockade in mismatch repair-deficient tumors. Generated by immunoSEQ multiplex PCR, the TCRdb table keeps only in-frame clones and is missing some. Found here are 60,000 to 65,000 clones, approximately 90% of them singletons; the top ten hold about 15%. The input for sequencing was peripheral blood, taken 52 weeks after starting pembrolizumab. The receptors derive from an adult with mismatch repair-deficient cancer. CDR3s include the opening cysteine and the closing phenylalanine or tryptophan. D genes are given only for firm matches. Some rows mark clone size as missing; the rest say once, few, many or name a class of expanded clone.

V	J	size	D	CDR3	DNA
TRBV28	TRBJ1-2	.	TRBD1	CASSLMGQGAFIYGYTF	TGTGCCAGCAGTTTGATGGGACAGGGTGCTTTTATCTATGGCTACACCTTC
TRBV5-3	TRBJ1-1	.	.	CARSPGQTNTEAFF	TGTGCCAGAAGCCCAGGACAGACGAACACTGAAGCTTTCTTT
TRBV27	TRBJ1-2	.	TRBD1	CASGTGGAGYGYTF	TGTGCCAGCGGCACAGGGGGCGCCGGCTATGGCTACACCTTC
TRBV6-5	TRBJ2-1	.	.	CASSYPLDYNEQFF	TGTGCCAGCAGTTACCCCCTAGACTACAATGAGCAGTTCTTC
TRBV7-9	TRBJ2-7	.	TRBD2	CASSHPGLAGTRYEQYF	TGTGCCAGCAGCCATCCGGGACTAGCGGGAACCCGATACGAGCAGTACTTC
TRBV5-5	TRBJ2-1	.	.	CASSLLGSSYNEQFF	TGTGCCAGCAGCTTGCTAGGGAGCTCCTACAATGAGCAGTTCTTC
TRBV16	TRBJ2-7	.	.	CASSFYSYEQYF	TGTGCCAGCAGCTTTTATTCCTACGAGCAGTACTTC
TRBV27	TRBJ2-3	once	.	CASTAGPKDTQYF	TGTGCCAGCACCGCAGGGCCCAAAGATACGCAGTATTTT
TRBV7-9	TRBJ2-2	.	.	CASSDPGKRTGELFF	TGTGCCAGCAGCGACCCCGGGAAGCGCACCGGGGAGCTGTTTTTT
TRBV5-1	TRBJ2-2	once	TRBD1	CASRRDRGNTGELFF	TGCGCCAGCAGAAGGGACAGGGGGAACACCGGGGAGCTGTTTTTT
TRBV7-3	TRBJ1-1	.	TRBD1	CASSLMQGGYTEAFF	TGTGCCAGCAGCTTAATGCAGGGGGGGTACACTGAAGCTTTCTTT
TRBV25-1	TRBJ2-3	.	TRBD1	CASSDREQLDRGRDTQYF	TGTGCCAGCAGTGATCGGGAGCAGTTGGACAGGGGGAGGGATACGCAGTATTTT
TRBV7-9	TRBJ2-3	.	TRBD2	CASSLRLAKGIDTQYF	TGTGCCAGCAGCCTTAGACTAGCTAAGGGGATAGATACGCAGTATTTT
TRBV21-1	TRBJ1-1	.	.	CASSKATTGENAEAFF	TGTGCCAGCAGCAAAGCTACGACAGGGGAAAATGCTGAAGCTTTCTTT
TRBV6-6	TRBJ2-1	.	TRBD2	CASSQLAGVYEQFF	TGTGCCAGCAGTCAACTAGCGGGAGTATACGAGCAGTTCTTC
TRBV6-5	TRBJ1-2	.	.	CASRAGIYSDF	TGTGCCAGCAGAGCGGGGATTTACTCGGACTTC
TRBV19	TRBJ1-1	.	TRBD1	CASSPQGRGRGGTEAFF	TGTGCCAGTAGCCCTCAGGGCAGGGGGCGTGGGGGCACTGAAGCTTTCTTT
TRBV27	TRBJ2-2	.	.	CASSLYGGSNTGELFF	TGTGCCAGCAGTTTATATGGCGGATCGAACACCGGGGAGCTGTTTTTT
TRBV19	TRBJ1-5	once	.	CASSIRGSREPQHF	TGTGCCAGTAGTATACGGGGGTCCAGAGAGCCCCAGCATTTT
TRBV5-1	TRBJ1-4	.	.	CASSFGGNEKLFF	TGCGCCAGCAGCTTCGGGGGTAATGAAAAACTGTTTTTT
TRBV25-1	TRBJ2-5	.	TRBD1	CASSDPGTDQETQYF	TGTGCCAGCAGTGACCCAGGGACAGACCAAGAGACCCAGTACTTC
TRBV10-3	TRBJ1-1	.	.	CAISVRGWETEAFF	TGTGCCATCAGTGTTCGGGGTTGGGAAACTGAAGCTTTCTTT
TRBV7-9	TRBJ2-7	.	.	CASSFPGLKNEQYF	TGTGCCAGCAGCTTTCCGGGACTCAAGAACGAGCAGTACTTC
TRBV10-3	TRBJ2-3	.	.	CAISESIGQGTDTQYF	TGTGCCATCAGTGAGTCGATAGGACAAGGCACAGATACGCAGTATTTT
TRBV30	TRBJ1-1	.	TRBD1	CAWRPTGITEAFF	TGTGCCTGGAGACCGACAGGGATAACTGAAGCTTTCTTT
TRBV2	TRBJ2-3	.	TRBD2	CASSTGTSDRTDTQYF	TGTGCCAGCAGTACCGGGACTAGCGACCGCACAGATACGCAGTATTTT
TRBV19	TRBJ2-1	.	.	CASSIAGGNYNEQFF	TGTGCCAGTAGTATAGCCGGGGGAAACTACAATGAGCAGTTCTTC
TRBV5-1	TRBJ2-1	.	TRBD1	CASSSRTGGYNEQFF	TGCGCCAGCAGCTCTCGGACAGGGGGCTACAATGAGCAGTTCTTC
TRBV29-1	TRBJ2-3	.	TRBD2	CSERTSGDTQYF	TGCAGCGAGAGGACTAGCGGTGATACGCAGTATTTT
TRBV5-4	TRBJ2-5	.	.	CASSLEGGPAETQYF	TGTGCCAGCAGCTTGGAGGGGGGGCCGGCGGAGACCCAGTACTTC
TRBV11-2	TRBJ1-1	.	TRBD1	CASTETGESTEAFF	TGTGCCAGCACCGAGACAGGGGAGAGCACTGAAGCTTTCTTT
TRBV2	TRBJ2-2	.	.	CASSEGLDQNTGELFF	TGTGCCAGCAGTGAAGGACTAGATCAGAACACCGGGGAGCTGTTTTTT
TRBV9	TRBJ2-7	.	TRBD2	CASSLGLVGYEQYF	TGTGCCAGCAGCCTTGGACTAGTAGGTTACGAGCAGTACTTC
TRBV9	TRBJ2-7	.	TRBD2	CASSAKREGGEQYF	TGTGCCAGCAGCGCAAAGCGGGAGGGAGGGGAGCAGTACTTC
TRBV4-1	TRBJ1-5	few	.	CASSQGAGNSNQPQHF	TGCGCCAGCAGCCAGGGTGCGGGCAATAGCAATCAGCCCCAGCATTTT
TRBV5-6	TRBJ2-7	.	.	CASSRSYEQYF	TGTGCCAGCAGTCGATCCTACGAGCAGTACTTC
TRBV28	TRBJ1-1	.	.	CASSTPVIEAFF	TGTGCCAGCAGTACGCCGGTAATCGAAGCTTTCTTT
TRBV11-3	TRBJ2-1	.	.	CASSALDEQFF	TGTGCCAGCAGCGCGTTGGATGAGCAGTTCTTC
TRBV21-1	TRBJ1-3	.	.	CARDLRGWSTIYF	TGTGCCAGGGACCTCAGGGGGTGGTCGACCATATATTTT
TRBV6-6	TRBJ1-2	.	.	CASSPNAKSGYTF	TGTGCCAGCAGTCCCAACGCGAAGAGCGGCTACACCTTC
TRBV19	TRBJ2-1	.	.	CASGRYNEQFF	TGTGCCAGTGGTAGATACAATGAGCAGTTCTTC
TRBV10-2	TRBJ2-1	.	TRBD2	CASMGLAGESYNNEQFF	TGCGCCAGCATGGGACTAGCGGGAGAGTCTTATAACAATGAGCAGTTCTTC
TRBV6-5	TRBJ2-1	.	TRBD1	CASRIGQGAYNEQFF	TGTGCCAGCAGAATCGGACAGGGGGCTTACAATGAGCAGTTCTTC
TRBV7-9	TRBJ2-2	.	TRBD2	CASSSAGVRGELFF	TGTGCCAGCAGCTCCGCGGGGGTCCGAGGGGAGCTGTTTTTT
TRBV5-1	TRBJ2-3	.	.	CASSFWGERDTQYF	TGCGCCAGCAGCTTTTGGGGGGAGCGTGATACGCAGTATTTT
TRBV28	TRBJ2-6	.	.	CASSLYEGGPGANVLTF	TGTGCCAGCAGTTTATATGAGGGAGGCCCTGGGGCCAACGTCCTGACTTTC
TRBV18	TRBJ2-1	.	.	CASSPGRDNEQFF	TGTGCCAGCTCACCAGGGCGGGACAATGAGCAGTTCTTC
TRBV27	TRBJ1-2	.	.	CASSLSGTSSGYTF	TGTGCCAGCAGTTTATCGGGGACATCGTCTGGCTACACCTTC
TRBV29-1	TRBJ2-7	.	TRBD1	CSVDVGQGYEQYF	TGCAGCGTTGATGTGGGACAGGGCTACGAGCAGTACTTC
TRBV6-1	TRBJ1-1	few	TRBD1	CASGTGNTEAFF	TGTGCCAGCGGGACAGGGAACACTGAAGCTTTCTTT